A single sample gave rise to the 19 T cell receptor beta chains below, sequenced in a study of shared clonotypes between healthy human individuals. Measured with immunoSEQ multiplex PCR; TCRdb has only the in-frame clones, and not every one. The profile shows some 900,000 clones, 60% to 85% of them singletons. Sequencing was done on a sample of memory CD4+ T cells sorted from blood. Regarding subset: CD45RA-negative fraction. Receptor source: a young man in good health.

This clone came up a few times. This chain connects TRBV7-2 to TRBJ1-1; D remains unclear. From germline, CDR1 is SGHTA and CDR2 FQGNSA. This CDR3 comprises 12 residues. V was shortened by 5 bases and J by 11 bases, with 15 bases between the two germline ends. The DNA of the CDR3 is TGTGCCAGCAGCCCGCCGGGCCTCAGGGCTTTCTTT. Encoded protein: CASSPPGLRAFF.

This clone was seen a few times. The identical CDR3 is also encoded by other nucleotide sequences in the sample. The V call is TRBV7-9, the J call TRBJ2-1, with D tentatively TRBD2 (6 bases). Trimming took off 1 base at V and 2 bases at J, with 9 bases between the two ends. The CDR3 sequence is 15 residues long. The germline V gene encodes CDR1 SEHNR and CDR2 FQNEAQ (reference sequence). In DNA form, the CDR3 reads TGTGCCAGCAGCTTAGAGGGAGGACCCTACAATGAGCAGTTCTTC. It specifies CASSLEGGPYNEQFF.

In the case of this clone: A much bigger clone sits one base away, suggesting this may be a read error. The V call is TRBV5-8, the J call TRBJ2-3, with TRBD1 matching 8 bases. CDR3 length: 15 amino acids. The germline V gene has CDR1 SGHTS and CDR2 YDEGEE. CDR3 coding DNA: TGTGCCAGCAGCTTGTTGGACAGGGATGCAGATACGCGGTATTTT. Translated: CASSLLDRDADTRYF.

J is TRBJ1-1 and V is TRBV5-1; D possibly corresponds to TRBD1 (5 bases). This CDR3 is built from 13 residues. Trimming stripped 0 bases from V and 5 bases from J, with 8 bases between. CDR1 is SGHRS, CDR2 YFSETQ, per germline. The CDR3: CASSLEGFTEAFF. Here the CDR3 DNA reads TGCGCCAGCAGCTTGGAGGGGTTTACTGAAGCTTTCTTT.

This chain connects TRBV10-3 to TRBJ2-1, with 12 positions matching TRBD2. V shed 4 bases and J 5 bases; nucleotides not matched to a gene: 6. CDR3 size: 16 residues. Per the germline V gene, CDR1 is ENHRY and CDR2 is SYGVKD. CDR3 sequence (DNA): TGTGCCATCAGTGGGACTAGCGGGACCCCCCACAATGAGCAGTTCTTC. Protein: CAISGTSGTPHNEQFF.

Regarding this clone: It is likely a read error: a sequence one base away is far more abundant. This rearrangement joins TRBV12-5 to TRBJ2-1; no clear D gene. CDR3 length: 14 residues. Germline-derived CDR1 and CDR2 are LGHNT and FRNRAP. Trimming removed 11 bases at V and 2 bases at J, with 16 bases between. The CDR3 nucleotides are TGTGCTGGCTGCCGACAAACGACCTACAATGAGCAGTTCTTC. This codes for CAGCRQTTYNEQFF.

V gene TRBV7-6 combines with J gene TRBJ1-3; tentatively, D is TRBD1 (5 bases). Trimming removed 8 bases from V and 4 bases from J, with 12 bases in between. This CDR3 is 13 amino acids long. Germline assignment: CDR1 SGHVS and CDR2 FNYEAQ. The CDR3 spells CASGDFLGNTIYF. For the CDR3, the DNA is TGTGCCAGCGGGGACTTCCTGGGAAACACCATATATTTT.

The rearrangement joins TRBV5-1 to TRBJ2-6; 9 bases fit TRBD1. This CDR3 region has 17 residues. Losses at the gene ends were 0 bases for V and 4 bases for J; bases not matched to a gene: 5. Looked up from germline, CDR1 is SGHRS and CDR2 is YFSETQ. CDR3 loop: CASSLEGQGSGANVLTF. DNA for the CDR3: TGCGCCAGCAGCTTGGAGGGACAGGGATCAGGGGCCAACGTCCTGACTTTC.

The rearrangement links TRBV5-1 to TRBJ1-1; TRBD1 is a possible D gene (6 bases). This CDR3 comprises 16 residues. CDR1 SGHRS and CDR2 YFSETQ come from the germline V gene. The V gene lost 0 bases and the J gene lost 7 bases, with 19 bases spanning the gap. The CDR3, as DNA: TGCGCCAGCAGCTTGGAGGGGGTAAGAGGCGTAAATGAAGCTTTCTTT. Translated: CASSLEGVRGVNEAFF.

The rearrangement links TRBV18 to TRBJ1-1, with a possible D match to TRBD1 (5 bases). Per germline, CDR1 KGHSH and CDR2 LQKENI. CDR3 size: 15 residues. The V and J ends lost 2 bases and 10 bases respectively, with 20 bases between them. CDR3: CASSPLIAGSGVAFF. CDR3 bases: TGTGCCAGCTCACCATTAATTGCGGGATCGGGGGTAGCTTTCTTT.

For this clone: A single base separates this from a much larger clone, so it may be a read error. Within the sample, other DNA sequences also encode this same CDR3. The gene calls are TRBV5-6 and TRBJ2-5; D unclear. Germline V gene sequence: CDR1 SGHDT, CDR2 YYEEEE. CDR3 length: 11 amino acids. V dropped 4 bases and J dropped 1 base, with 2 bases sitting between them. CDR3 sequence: CASSIQETQYF. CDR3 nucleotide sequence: TGTGCCAGCAGCATCCAAGAGACCCAGTACTTC.

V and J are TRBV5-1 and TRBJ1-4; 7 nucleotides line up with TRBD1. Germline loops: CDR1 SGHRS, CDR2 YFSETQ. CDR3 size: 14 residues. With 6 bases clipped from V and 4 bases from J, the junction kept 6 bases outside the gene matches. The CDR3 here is CASKIGQDNEKLFF. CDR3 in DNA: TGCGCCAGCAAAATAGGACAGGATAATGAAAAACTGTTTTTT.

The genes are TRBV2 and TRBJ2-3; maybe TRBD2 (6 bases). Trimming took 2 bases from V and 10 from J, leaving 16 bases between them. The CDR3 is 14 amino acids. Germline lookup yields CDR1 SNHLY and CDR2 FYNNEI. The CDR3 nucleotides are TGTGCCAGCAGTGAACCGGCGGGGCTGGTTGCGCAGTATTTT. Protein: CASSEPAGLVAQYF.

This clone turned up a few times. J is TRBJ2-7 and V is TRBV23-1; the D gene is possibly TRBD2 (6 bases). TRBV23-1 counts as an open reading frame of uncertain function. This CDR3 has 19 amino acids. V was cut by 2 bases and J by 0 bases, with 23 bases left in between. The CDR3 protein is CASSQIGEVIPETSYEQYF. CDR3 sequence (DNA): TGCGCCAGCAGTCAAATCGGGGAGGTGATCCCCGAGACCTCCTACGAGCAGTACTTC.

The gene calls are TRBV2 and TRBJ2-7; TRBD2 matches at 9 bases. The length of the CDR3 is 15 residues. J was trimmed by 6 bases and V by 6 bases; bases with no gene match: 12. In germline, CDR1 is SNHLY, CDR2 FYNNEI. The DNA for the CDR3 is TGTGCCAGCAGCGGAGTGGGTGGCGGGAGGGCCGAGCAGTACTTC. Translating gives CASSGVGGGRAEQYF.

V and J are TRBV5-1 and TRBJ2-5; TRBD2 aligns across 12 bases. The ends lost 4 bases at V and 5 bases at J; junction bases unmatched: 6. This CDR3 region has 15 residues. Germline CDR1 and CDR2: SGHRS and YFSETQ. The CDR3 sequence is CASSGTSGRIETQYF. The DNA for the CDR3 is TGCGCCAGCAGCGGAACTAGCGGGAGGATTGAGACCCAGTACTTC.

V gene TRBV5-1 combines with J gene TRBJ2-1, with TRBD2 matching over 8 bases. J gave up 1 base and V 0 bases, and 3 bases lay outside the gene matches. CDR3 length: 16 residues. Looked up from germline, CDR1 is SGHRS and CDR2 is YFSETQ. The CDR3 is CASSLAPSGSYNEQFF. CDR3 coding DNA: TGCGCCAGCAGCTTGGCCCCTAGCGGGTCCTACAATGAGCAGTTCTTC.

CDR3 nucleotide sequence: TGTGCCAGCACGGGCGGGAATAATTCACCCCTCCACTTT. This codes for CASTGGNNSPLHF. The rearrangement uses TRBV28 and TRBJ1-6; D is uncertain. This CDR3 is 13 amino acids long. V was clipped by 7 bases and J by 5 bases, with 9 bases between them. Per germline, CDR1 MDHEN and CDR2 SYDVKM.

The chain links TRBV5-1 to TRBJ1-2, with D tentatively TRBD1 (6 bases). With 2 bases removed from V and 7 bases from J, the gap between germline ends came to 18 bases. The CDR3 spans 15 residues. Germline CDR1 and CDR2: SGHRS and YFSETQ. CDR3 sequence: CASSFSRDISGGYTF. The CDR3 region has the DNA TGCGCCAGCAGCTTTAGTAGGGACATCTCTGGTGGCTACACCTTC.